The T cell receptor (beta chain) described here comes from a study of shared clonotypes between healthy human individuals. Study background: CD8 memory received one plate per donor, CD8 naive two, CD4 memory three and CD4 naive three.

The donor cohort consisted entirely of Caucasian adults residing in Nashville, Tennessee. Deep-level settings were used for running the assay. Under the authors' procedure: ImmunoSEQ gave junction-only sequences without quality scores, so filtering differed. The method was immunoSEQ multiplex PCR; TCRdb's version includes in-frame clones alone and lacks a portion of them. V, J and clone size were drawn from that table, and D and trimming were deduced from the DNA. The sample has over a million clones, about 80% seen once; the top ten hold roughly 1.4%. This CDR3 comprises 12 residues. V was shortened by 3 bases and J by 4 bases, with 6 bases between the two germline ends. Germline-derived CDR1 and CDR2 are MDHEN and SYDVKM.

This chain uses TRBV28 with TRBJ1-1; TRBD1 might be the D (5 bases). The sequence derives from a man aged 18 to 30 in good health. Sequenced sample: memory CD4+ T cells sorted from blood. Subset described: CD45RA-negative fraction. This chain's CDR3 is CASSFGTTEAFF. CDR3 bases: TGTGCCAGCAGTTTCGGGACCACTGAAGCTTTCTTT.